Listed below are T cell receptor beta chains from one sample, sequenced in a study of cytomegalovirus exposure and HLA in healthy donors. Profiled with immunoSEQ multiplex PCR; TCRdb holds only in-frame clones, not every one. The data hold about 110,000 clones, with approximately 79% observed a single time. Sequenced input: PBMCs. The receptors stem from a woman in her thirties or forties in good health and CMV-seropositive. Both conserved end residues are part of each CDR3. D genes are given only for firm matches. Only some rows state a clone size, as once, few, many or a class for expanded clones.

J gene | clone size | D gene | V gene | CDR3 DNA | CDR3 protein
TRBJ1-3 | few | TRBD1 | TRBV10-2 | TGCGCCAGCGGGAGGGGACAGGGATCTGGAAACACCATATATTTT | CASGRGQGSGNTIYF
TRBJ2-1 | - | - | TRBV4-3 | TGCGCCAGCAGCAGCCAGGTTTACAATGAGCAGTTCTTC | CASSSQVYNEQFF
TRBJ2-1 | - | TRBD2 | TRBV4-1 | TGCGCCAGCAGCCATCTTGGACTAGCGGGGGGCCAGCAGTTCTTC | CASSHLGLAGGQQFF
TRBJ2-2 | - | - | TRBV15 | TGTGCCACCAGCAGAGATCGGGTGGGCGGGGAGCTGTTTTTT | CATSRDRVGGELFF
TRBJ1-4 | - | TRBD1 | TRBV7-2 | TGTGCCAGCAGCTTAGAGGGGGACAGTGAAAAACTGTTTTTT | CASSLEGDSEKLFF
TRBJ1-4 | - | - | TRBV9 | TGTGCCAGCAGCGGTACAGGAAACCTTAATGAAAAACTGTTTTTT | CASSGTGNLNEKLFF
TRBJ1-6 | - | TRBD1 | TRBV25-1 | TGTGCCAGCGCCCCTCTACAGGGGAATTCACCCCTCCACTTT | CASAPLQGNSPLHF
TRBJ1-2 | - | - | TRBV19 | TGTGCCAGTAGTATTCAGTCACAGGAACCCTATGGCTACACCTTC | CASSIQSQEPYGYTF
TRBJ1-5 | - | - | TRBV4-1 | TGCGCCAGCAGCCAAGAGGACAGTCATAGCAATCAGCCCCAGCATTTT | CASSQEDSHSNQPQHF
TRBJ1-1 | - | - | TRBV29-1 | TGCAGCGTAGCGACGGAGATTGGAGCTTTCTTT | CSVATEIGAFF
TRBJ2-1 | - | TRBD2 | TRBV30 | TGTGCCTGGAAACAGGGTCCAGCCGGACTAGCGGGTGAGCAGTTCTTC | CAWKQGPAGLAGEQFF
TRBJ2-5 | few | - | TRBV11-3 | TGTGCCAGCAGCCCTCCGAGTGGTGGGACCCAGTACTTC | CASSPPSGGTQYF
TRBJ1-1 | - | TRBD1 | TRBV5-6 | TGTGCCAGCAGCTCTACTGGGACAGGGGACACTGAAGCTTTCTTT | CASSSTGTGDTEAFF
TRBJ1-2 | - | TRBD1 | TRBV7-2 | TGTGCCAGCAGCCCCGAGACAGGGAGCTATGGCTACACCTTC | CASSPETGSYGYTF
TRBJ1-5 | - | TRBD1 | TRBV6-1 | TGTGCCAGCAGTGAACCGACAGGGTTCTCCAATCAGCCCCAGCATTTT | CASSEPTGFSNQPQHF
TRBJ2-7 | - | TRBD1 | TRBV4-1 | TGCGCCAGCACCAGTAATACTCAGGGGGTCTGGGAGCAGTACTTC | CASTSNTQGVWEQYF
TRBJ1-2 | - | - | TRBV18 | TGTGCCAGCTCAGCCAGCGGTTCGCTTAACTATGGCTACACCTTC | CASSASGSLNYGYTF
TRBJ2-2 | - | TRBD1 | TRBV7-9 | TGTGCCAGCAGCGGGACAGGGTACACCGGGGAGCTGTTTTTT | CASSGTGYTGELFF
TRBJ1-4 | - | - | TRBV28 | TGTGCCAGCTGCCTAGGGGGAACTAATGAAAAACTGTTTTTT | CASCLGGTNEKLFF
TRBJ2-1 | few | - | TRBV6-4 | TGTGCCAGCAGTGAGGAACAGGGAGGGTACAATGAGCAGTTCTTC | CASSEEQGGYNEQFF
TRBJ2-5 | - | - | TRBV19 | TGTGCCAGTAGATCGGGGGAGACCCAGTACTTC | CASRSGETQYF
TRBJ1-5 | - | - | TRBV30 | TGTGCCTGGAGTATAGGGGCGGATCAGCCCCAGCATTTT | CAWSIGADQPQHF
TRBJ2-7 | - | TRBD1 | TRBV7-3 | TGTGCTCGCCTTTTCGGGACAGTGAGCTCCTACGAGCAGTACTTC | CARLFGTVSSYEQYF
TRBJ2-5 | - | - | TRBV30 | TGTGCCTGGAGTGTCGGACTAACCGGGACCCAGTACTTC | CAWSVGLTGTQYF
TRBJ1-2 | - | - | TRBV4-1 | TGCGCCAGCAGCCAAGTTCGTGACTATGGCTACACCTTC | CASSQVRDYGYTF
TRBJ2-7 | once | - | TRBV5-6 | TGTGCCAGCAGCTGGCAGGGTGAGGTTTACGAGCAGTACTTC | CASSWQGEVYEQYF
TRBJ2-3 | once | TRBD2 | TRBV11-2 | TGTGCCAGCAGACACACTAGCGGGGGTTTAGATACGCAGTATTTT | CASRHTSGGLDTQYF
TRBJ1-5 | - | - | TRBV5-1 | TGCGCCAGCAGCCCTTTCGGGGATCAGCCCCAGCATTTT | CASSPFGDQPQHF
TRBJ2-7 | - | TRBD1 | TRBV4-1 | TGCGCCAGCAGCCAAGGGACAGGGCTACTTGCCTCCTACGAGCAGTACTTC | CASSQGTGLLASYEQYF
TRBJ2-2 | - | - | TRBV4-1 | TGCGCCAGCAGCCAAGACACATCCGGGGAGCTGTTTTTT | CASSQDTSGELFF
TRBJ1-4 | - | - | TRBV6-5 | TGTGCCAGCAGTCCCCGGGGGGGGAGAAATGAAAAACTGTTTTTT | CASSPRGGRNEKLFF
TRBJ1-2 | - | TRBD1 | TRBV25-1 | TGTGCCAGCAGTGAAGGAGGGACAGGCGGTCTGCGAGGCTACACCTTC | CASSEGGTGGLRGYTF
TRBJ2-7 | once | - | TRBV4-3 | TGCGCCAGCAGCCAAGACAGGATCCGCGAGCAGTACTTC | CASSQDRIREQYF
TRBJ1-2 | - | - | TRBV28 | TGTGCCAGCAGTCTAGGGAGCAGACATAACTATGGCTACACCTTC | CASSLGSRHNYGYTF
TRBJ1-1 | - | - | TRBV7-3 | TGTGCCAGCAGCCCGCAGGGCGGTCTCACTGAAGCTTTCTTT | CASSPQGGLTEAFF
TRBJ2-1 | - | - | TRBV10-3 | TGTGCCATCAGCGGGGACAACTCCTACAATGAGCAGTTCTTC | CAISGDNSYNEQFF
TRBJ1-1 | few | - | TRBV5-8 | TGTGCCAGCAGCTACAGGGTGGGGAACACTGAAGCTTTCTTT | CASSYRVGNTEAFF
TRBJ1-1 | few | - | TRBV6-5 | TGTGCCACCCGGGGGGTTGACCATAGAGGCACTGAAGCTTTCTTT | CATRGVDHRGTEAFF
TRBJ2-5 | few | - | TRBV5-4 | TGTGCCAGCAGCCTCGCCGCAGGTCAAGAGACCCAGTACTTC | CASSLAAGQETQYF
TRBJ1-2 | - | - | TRBV28 | TGTGCCAGCCAAAGCGGGACATGGGAGGGTGGCTACACCTTC | CASQSGTWEGGYTF
TRBJ1-6 | few | TRBD1 | TRBV30 | TGTGCCTGGACCGGGACAGAAAATTCACCCCTCCACTTT | CAWTGTENSPLHF
TRBJ2-7 | once | - | TRBV6-5 | TGTGCCAGCAGTTACTCAGCAGGGTTCCGTTACGAGCAGTACTTC | CASSYSAGFRYEQYF
TRBJ1-1 | - | - | TRBV30 | TGTGCCTGGAACCGCGGTTGGGACACTGAAGCTTTCTTT | CAWNRGWDTEAFF
TRBJ1-4 | - | - | TRBV19 | TGTGCCAGTAGTCCTGAGGGATTTGCTAATGAAAAACTGTTTTTT | CASSPEGFANEKLFF
TRBJ1-1 | - | - | TRBV4-1 | TGCGCCAGCAGCCCCGGACAGAACACTGAAGCTTTCTTT | CASSPGQNTEAFF
TRBJ2-7 | - | TRBD1 | TRBV6-6 | TGTGCCAGCAGTTACTCGAGGGGGCAGTCGGGGCGGGAGCAGTACTTC | CASSYSRGQSGREQYF